This TCR beta chain stems from a study of T cell repertoires in cytomegalovirus infection. One entry per CDR3 protein, called by TCRdb with MiXCR from the reads. The data show roughly 860,000 distinct CDR3 sequences, approximately 29% seen once. The germline V gene has CDR1 MNHEY and CDR2 SVGAGI. The CDR3 is 15 amino acids. V was cut by 2 bases and J by 1 base, with 9 bases left in between. To note about this clonotype: Its antigen remains unknown.

The V call is TRBV6-5, the J call TRBJ2-4; D remains unclear. This TCR was sampled from a human donor in good health (CMV status not recorded). Some clones in this sample may be carry-over from other donors' samples. The sequencing here drew on cultured CD8+ T cells from PBMCs, taken from culture after CMV antigen stimulation. The CDR3 region is CASSYSSAAKNIQYF. CDR3 DNA: TGTGCCAGCAGTTACAGCTCGGCGGCCAAAAACATTCAGTACTTC.